The 6 T cell receptor beta chains below were found in one sample sequenced in a study of siplizumab effects on memory and regulatory T cells. Assay used: immunoSEQ multiplex PCR; TCRdb lists only in-frame clones, some missing. Seen here are approximately 82,000 clones, roughly 86% observed once, and the top ten hold approximately 1.5%. Sequenced sample: Tregs sorted from blood. Receptor source: a human donor in good health.

The chain employs TRBV5-5 and TRBJ2-1; TRBD1 agrees at 7 bases. J was trimmed by 0 bases and V by 2 bases; bases with no gene match: 2. Germline V gene lookup returns CDR1 SGHKS and CDR2 YYEKEE (reference sequence). The CDR3 runs to 15 residues. Here the CDR3 reads CASSFPGGSYNEQFF. CDR3 sequence (DNA): TGTGCCAGCAGCTTCCCAGGGGGCTCCTACAATGAGCAGTTCTTC.

This chain uses TRBV10-2 with TRBJ1-2; TRBD1 matches 7 bases. Germline lookup yields CDR1 WSHSY and CDR2 SAAADI. The CDR3 consists of 13 residues. V lost 6 bases and J lost 10; bases outside the gene matches: 11. The CDR3 is CASSAGQTSDYTF. CDR3 DNA sequence: TGCGCCAGCAGCGCGGGACAGACCTCAGACTACACCTTC.

The V and J genes are TRBV5-1 and TRBJ2-1; possibly TRBD2 for D (6 bases). Trimming left V 4 bases short and J 6 bases short, with 14 bases between. Germline CDR1 is SGHRS and CDR2 is YFSETQ. The CDR3 runs 14 residues. The CDR3 coding sequence is TGCGCCAGCAGCCCCCTAGCGAGCCCCAATGAGCAGTTCTTC. Translation: CASSPLASPNEQFF.

V usage is TRBV2 and J usage is TRBJ2-3; no clear D gene. The germline V and J ends were trimmed by 0 bases and 2 bases, with 6 bases remaining between them. Germline V gene sequence: CDR1 SNHLY, CDR2 FYNNEI. CDR3 length: 14 residues. The CDR3 loop reads CASSEARLTDTQYF. CDR3 in DNA: TGTGCCAGCAGTGAAGCGCGCCTCACAGATACGCAGTATTTT.

The J gene is TRBJ2-3, the V gene TRBV27; either TRBD1 or TRBD2 may fit D (6 bases each). The CDR3 covers 15 residues. The V and J ends lost 5 bases and 5 bases respectively, with 17 bases between them. Germline values: CDR1 MNHEY, CDR2 SMNVEV (reference sequence). The CDR3 here is CASSPRGGLEDTQYF. CDR3 nucleotides: TGTGCCAGCAGTCCCCGTGGGGGGCTGGAAGATACGCAGTATTTT.

The chain employs TRBV9 and TRBJ1-2, with D perhaps TRBD1 (5 bases). Trimming stripped 3 bases from V and 4 bases from J, with 10 bases between. CDR3 length: 13 residues. The germline CDR1 and CDR2 sequences are SGDLS and YYNGEE. The CDR3 bases are TGTGCCAGCAGCGCCCGACAGAGCTATGGCTACACCTTC. Translation gives CASSARQSYGYTF.